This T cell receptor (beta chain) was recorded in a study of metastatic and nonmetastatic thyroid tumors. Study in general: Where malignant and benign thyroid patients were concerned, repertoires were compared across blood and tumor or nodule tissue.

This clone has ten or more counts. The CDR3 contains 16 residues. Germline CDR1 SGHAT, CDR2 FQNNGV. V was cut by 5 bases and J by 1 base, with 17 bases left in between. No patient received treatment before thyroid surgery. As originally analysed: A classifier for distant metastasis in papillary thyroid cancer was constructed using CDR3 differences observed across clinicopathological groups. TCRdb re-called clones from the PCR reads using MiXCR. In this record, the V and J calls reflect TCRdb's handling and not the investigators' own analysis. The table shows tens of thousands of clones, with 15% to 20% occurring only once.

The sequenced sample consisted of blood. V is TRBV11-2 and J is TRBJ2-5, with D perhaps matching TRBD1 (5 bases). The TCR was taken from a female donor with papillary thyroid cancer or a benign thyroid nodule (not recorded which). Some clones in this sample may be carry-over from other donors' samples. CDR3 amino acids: CASSPTGWGSQETQYF. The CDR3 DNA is TGTGCCAGCAGCCCGACGGGCTGGGGCTCCCAAGAGACCCAGTACTTC.